The 11 T cell receptor beta chains below come from one sample, sequenced in a study of cytomegalovirus exposure and HLA in healthy donors. Here immunoSEQ multiplex PCR was the method, and the copy in TCRdb shows in-frame clones only, minus some. The profile shows 150,000 to 200,000 clones, about 90% of them singletons. Sequencing used PBMCs. These receptors came from a woman in her late teens or twenties in good health and CMV-seropositive.

V usage is TRBV6-1 and J usage is TRBJ2-7; TRBD2 might be the D (5 bases). V lost 3 bases to trimming and J lost 3 bases, with 12 bases between them. CDR3 length: 14 amino acids. Germline lookup yields CDR1 MNHNS and CDR2 SASEGT. As DNA, the CDR3 is TGTGCCAGCAGTGAGGGGAGACTGATCTACGAGCAGTACTTC. Its protein product is CASSEGRLIYEQYF.

V gene TRBV29-1 combines with J gene TRBJ2-7; 8 bases are a match to TRBD1. Trimming removed 6 bases from V and 2 bases from J; junction bases left unmatched: 3. The CDR3 spans 12 residues. CDR1 SQVTM and CDR2 ANQGSEA come from the germline V gene. CDR3 protein: CSVGTGPYEQYF. The CDR3 DNA sequence: TGCAGCGTGGGGACAGGACCCTACGAGCAGTACTTC.

CDR3 amino acids: CASRLGQPPYEQYF. The CDR3 bases are TGTGCCAGCCGACTTGGACAGCCCCCCTACGAGCAGTACTTC. V is TRBV19 and J is TRBJ2-7; D is possibly TRBD1 (6 bases). V shed 9 bases and J shed 2 bases, with 17 bases lying between them. CDR1 and CDR2 from the germline V gene are LNHDA and SQIVND (reference sequence). The CDR3 spans 14 residues. Looking up the rest from reference TRBV19 and TRBJ2-7 gives the full variable domain: DGGITQSPKYLFRKEGQNVTLSCEQNLNHDAMYWYRQDPGQGLRLIYYSQIVNDFQKGDIAEGYSVSREKKESFPLTVTSAQKNPTAFYLCASRLGQPPYEQYFGPGTRLTVT.

The genes are TRBV7-3 and TRBJ2-1, with TRBD2 identical over 9 bases. The length of the CDR3 is 14 residues. Germline-derived CDR1 and CDR2 are SGHTA and FQGTGA. V dropped 4 bases and J dropped 4; count of bases not matched to a gene: 2. The CDR3 DNA reads as TGTGCCAGCAGCTCGGGACTAGCTTACAATGAGCAGTTCTTC. Residues: CASSSGLAYNEQFF.

This clone was counted once. This sequence joins TRBV7-9 and TRBJ2-7; D is ambiguous. The germline V gene encodes CDR1 SEHNR and CDR2 FQNEAQ (reference sequence). V was pared by 2 bases and J by 0 bases, with 8 bases between. The CDR3 covers 14 residues. As DNA, the CDR3 is TGTGCCAGCAGCTTAATCACTATCTCCTACGAGCAGTACTTC. Protein product: CASSLITISYEQYF. Supplemented by reference TRBV7-9 and TRBJ2-7, the full variable domain reads DTGVSQNPRHKITKRGQNVTFRCDPISEHNRLYWYRQTLGQGPEFLTYFQNEAQLEKSRLLSDRFSAERPKGSFSTLEIQRTEQGDSAMYLCASSLITISYEQYFGPGTRLTVT.

This chain links TRBV7-9 with TRBJ1-2; D remains ambiguous. The CDR3 covers 12 residues. Per germline, CDR1 SEHNR and CDR2 FQNEAQ (reference sequence). V gave up 3 bases and J gave up 4 bases, with 6 bases separating them. The CDR3 here is CASSFLGYGYTF. Here the CDR3 DNA reads TGTGCCAGCAGCTTTCTAGGCTATGGCTACACCTTC.

The genes are TRBV7-3 and TRBJ2-2; D remains ambiguous. The CDR3 runs to 12 residues. Per the germline V gene, CDR1 is SGHTA and CDR2 is FQGTGA. V lost 6 bases, J lost 5 bases, and 7 bases lay in between. CDR3 amino acids: CASSQYTGELFF. CDR3 DNA: TGTGCCAGCAGTCAGTATACCGGGGAGCTGTTTTTT. The full variable domain, its missing parts supplied by reference TRBV7-3 and TRBJ2-2, is GAGVSQTPSNKVTEKGKYVELRCDPISGHTALYWYRQSLGQGPEFLIYFQGTGAADDSGLPNDRFFAVRPEGSVSTLKIQRTERGDSAVYLCASSQYTGELFFGEGSRLTVL.

For the CDR3, the DNA is TGTGCCAGCAGTTTTGGAGGGTTTGATCAGCCCCAGCATTTT. Translation gives CASSFGGFDQPQHF. V gene TRBV27 combines with J gene TRBJ1-5; D is unclear. CDR3 length equals 14 residues. Germline-derived CDR1 and CDR2 are MNHEY and SMNVEV (reference sequence). V was shortened by 3 bases and J by 5 bases, with 11 bases between the two germline ends.

CDR3: CATRTGGDYGYTF. CDR3 DNA sequence: TGTGCCACCAGGACAGGGGGCGACTATGGCTACACCTTC. This rearrangement joins TRBV28 to TRBJ1-2, with 11 positions matching TRBD1. From germline, CDR1 is MDHEN and CDR2 SYDVKM. This CDR3 is built from 13 residues. Trimming at V came to 10 bases and at J to 3 bases, leaving 4 bases not matched to a gene.

The CDR3 coding sequence is TGTGCCAGCAGCTTCCTTTCCGGGCAGGGATATGGCTACACCTTC. This sequence encodes CASSFLSGQGYGYTF. The chain combines TRBV11-3 with TRBJ1-2; possibly TRBD1 for D (5 bases). The V gene's germline CDR1 is SGHNT and CDR2 YENEEA. The CDR3 is 15 amino acids. V shed 3 bases and J shed 5 bases, with 16 bases lying between them.

V is TRBV7-6 and J is TRBJ2-1, with a weak D call TRBD2 (6 bases). Per the germline V gene, CDR1 is SGHVS and CDR2 is FNYEAQ. The CDR3 has 16 residues. With 0 bases removed from V and 5 bases from J, the gap between germline ends came to 14 bases. CDR3 amino acids: CASSLALGGKDNEQFF. The CDR3 region has the DNA TGTGCCAGCAGCTTAGCGCTTGGCGGGAAGGACAATGAGCAGTTCTTC. Together with reference TRBV7-6 and TRBJ2-1, the CDR3 gives the full variable domain: GAGVSQSPRYKVTKRGQDVALRCDPISGHVSLYWYRQALGQGPEFLTYFNYEAQQDKSGLPNDRFSAERPEGSISTLTIQRTEQRDSAMYRCASSLALGGKDNEQFFGPGTRLTVL.